Listed here are 19 T cell receptor beta chains from one sample, sequenced in a study of blood T cell repertoires in COVID-19. The data were produced by immunoSEQ multiplex PCR, yet TCRdb's version contains in-frame clones alone and is incomplete. The sample gives 200,000 to 250,000 clones, under 85% of which show up once; roughly 7% is in the top ten. Sequenced sample: peripheral blood. The source of these receptors is an elderly woman with COVID-19, enrolled during active disease.

This clone has a single count. The rearrangement links TRBV6-5 to TRBJ1-6; perhaps TRBD1 as D (6 bases). V was trimmed by 0 bases and J by 6 bases, leaving 12 bases between them. Germline V gene lookup returns CDR1 MNHEY and CDR2 SVGAGI. This CDR3 is 16 amino acids long. CDR3 nucleotides: TGTGCCAGCAGTTACTCGAGTGCAGGGGTTAATTCACCCCTCCACTTT. Its translation is CASSYSSAGVNSPLHF.

A word on this clone: Other DNA sequences from this sample encode an identical CDR3 as well. The rearrangement uses TRBV15 and TRBJ1-4, with 7 bases fitting TRBD1. The CDR3 consists of 14 residues. In germline, CDR1 is LNHNV, CDR2 YYDKDF (reference sequence). The V and J ends lost 5 bases and 8 bases, in that order; junction bases with no gene match: 8. The CDR3 region has the DNA TGTGCCACCAGCCGGGACAGAGGACGCGAAAAACTGTTTTTT. Protein: CATSRDRGREKLFF.

This clone was observed a single time. V usage is TRBV5-1 and J usage is TRBJ2-2, with TRBD2 matching over 15 bases. After removal of 4 bases from V and 6 bases from J, the junction contained 7 bases not matched to a gene. The CDR3 totals 17 residues. Germline V gives CDR1 SGHRS, CDR2 YFSETQ. The CDR3 region is CASSPGLAGGLAGELFF. DNA of the CDR3: TGCGCCAGCAGCCCCGGACTAGCGGGAGGGCTAGCCGGGGAGCTGTTTTTT.

The chain's CDR3 is CSASAGGAGGNTIYF. The CDR3, as DNA: TGCAGTGCTAGTGCGGGGGGGGCAGGCGGAAACACCATATATTTT. The chain carries TRBV20-1 and TRBJ1-3; D perhaps matches TRBD1 (6 bases). The V and J ends lost 3 bases and 4 bases respectively, with 16 bases between them. Germline V gene data show CDR1 as DFQATT and CDR2 as SNEGSKA (reference sequence). The length of the CDR3 is 15 residues.

The chain has TRBV20-1 and TRBJ2-7; perhaps TRBD1 as D (5 bases). Trimming removed 3 bases from V and 6 bases from J, with 15 bases in between. This CDR3 is built from 13 residues. The germline gives CDR1 DFQATT, CDR2 SNEGSKA (reference sequence). The CDR3 region has the DNA TGCAGTGCTAGTATCCCAGGGCTGTCCGAGCAGTACTTC. Its translation: CSASIPGLSEQYF.

The chain combines TRBV5-8 with TRBJ1-4; the D gene is possibly TRBD1 (5 bases). Germline V gene lookup returns CDR1 SGHTS and CDR2 YDEGEE. This CDR3 is built from 17 residues. V lost 4 bases and J lost 7, with 23 bases in between. The CDR3 region is CASSPARGIGFGEKLFF. CDR3 in DNA: TGTGCCAGCAGCCCAGCAAGGGGTATAGGGTTTGGTGAAAAACTGTTTTTT.

The genes are TRBV25-1 and TRBJ2-3, with D possibly being TRBD2 (5 bases). Looked up from germline, CDR1 is MGHDK and CDR2 is SYGVNS. The CDR3 spans 14 residues. V was shortened by 2 bases and J by 5 bases, with 11 bases between the two germline ends. The CDR3 reads CASSERVAGDTQYF. The DNA for the CDR3 is TGTGCCAGCAGTGAAAGGGTCGCGGGAGATACGCAGTATTTT.

The chain uses TRBV3-1 (or the pseudogene TRBV3-2) and TRBJ2-3; D not certain. Germline CDR1 reads LGHDT; CDR2 reads YNNKEL (reference sequence). The CDR3 spans 12 residues. V gave up 6 bases and J gave up 9 bases, with 13 bases separating them. The CDR3, as DNA: TGTGCCAGCAGATCGACGGGTGAGACGCAGTATTTT. Amino acid sequence: CASRSTGETQYF.

This chain joins TRBV9 and TRBJ1-4; maybe TRBD1 (5 bases). The CDR3 consists of 16 residues. Trimming pared 3 bases from V and 0 bases from J, leaving 12 bases between. From germline, CDR1 is SGDLS and CDR2 YYNGEE. CDR3: CASSARGHTTNEKLFF. CDR3 nucleotides: TGTGCCAGCAGCGCACGCGGACACACAACTAATGAAAAACTGTTTTTT.

The V gene is TRBV6-5, the J gene TRBJ1-1; tentative D call: TRBD1 (5 bases). Looked up from germline, CDR1 is MNHEY and CDR2 is SVGAGI. Between the trimmed V and J ends, which lost 8 bases and 4 bases, there was a span of 17 bases. This CDR3 spans 14 amino acids. CDR3 coding DNA: TGTGCCAGCGGAAAAACCCCGGGGGTCACTGAAGCTTTCTTT. The encoded protein is CASGKTPGVTEAFF.

The chain has TRBV2 and TRBJ2-7, with D possibly TRBD2 on 6 matching bases. The CDR3 spans 17 residues. Germline CDR1 is SNHLY and CDR2 is FYNNEI. The V gene lost 5 bases and the J gene lost 3 bases, with 23 bases spanning the gap. In nucleotides, the CDR3 is TGTGCCAGCAGTTCGCTGCGGCCAAAATCGGGGGACTACGAGCAGTACTTC. Amino acid sequence: CASSSLRPKSGDYEQYF. The whole variable domain, filled in from reference TRBV2 and TRBJ2-7, reads EPEVTQTPSHQVTQMGQEVILRCVPISNHLYFYWYRQILGQKVEFLVSFYNNEISEKSEIFDDQFSVERPDGSNFTLKIRSTKLEDSAMYFCASSSLRPKSGDYEQYFGPGTRLTVT.

This chain uses TRBV5-1 with TRBJ2-1; 11 bases map to TRBD1. The CDR3 covers 15 residues. V shed 2 bases, J shed 7 bases, and the junction held 5 bases outside the gene matches. Per germline, CDR1 SGHRS and CDR2 YFSETQ. As DNA, the CDR3 is TGCGCCAGCAGCTTCGGACAGGGGGCGAAGAATGAGCAGTTCTTC. As protein: CASSFGQGAKNEQFF.

The chain employs TRBV4-1 and TRBJ1-4; possibly TRBD1 for D (6 bases). The germline V gene has CDR1 MGHRA and CDR2 YSYEKL. V was shortened by 6 bases and J by 2 bases, with 13 bases between the two germline ends. This CDR3 contains 15 residues. Here the CDR3 DNA reads TGCGCCAGCAGGAGTCAGGGGAGCACTAATGAAAAACTGTTTTTT. Translation: CASRSQGSTNEKLFF.

The chain is built from TRBV14 and TRBJ1-1; no clear D. The germline V and J ends were trimmed by 0 bases and 2 bases, with 4 bases remaining between them. The germline gives CDR1 SGHDN, CDR2 FVKESK. The CDR3 sequence is 13 residues long. This CDR3 reads CASSQDLNTEAFF. The CDR3, as DNA: TGTGCCAGCAGCCAAGACCTTAACACTGAAGCTTTCTTT.

The V and J genes are TRBV15 and TRBJ2-1; the match to TRBD1 covers 10 bases. The CDR3 has 15 residues. The V segment lost 1 base and the J segment 4 bases; nucleotides outside the gene matches: 1. Looked up from germline, CDR1 is LNHNV and CDR2 is YYDKDF (reference sequence). CDR3 coding DNA: TGTGCCACCAGCAGAGGGGGACAGGGGTACAATGAGCAGTTCTTC. As protein: CATSRGGQGYNEQFF.

CDR3 in amino acids: CAGRQGFNSPLHF. The CDR3 nucleotides are TGTGCCGGAAGACAGGGTTTTAATTCACCCCTCCACTTT. The rearrangement links TRBV2 to TRBJ1-6; 7 positions match TRBD1. The V gene end was trimmed by 11 bases and the J gene end by 6 bases; junction bases not matched to a gene: 7. The CDR3 covers 13 residues. CDR1 and CDR2 (germline): SNHLY, FYNNEI.

This clone was recorded once. The chain recombines TRBV24-1 with TRBJ1-5; D gene unclear. From germline, CDR1 is KGHDR and CDR2 SFDVKD. The V end was cut by 5 bases, the J end by 6 bases, with 10 bases between. There are 13 residues in the CDR3. The CDR3: CATSGEYGQPQHF. DNA for the CDR3: TGTGCCACCAGTGGGGAGTACGGTCAGCCCCAGCATTTT.

The chain carries TRBV5-1 and TRBJ1-1, with TRBD1 matching 8 bases. The trim removed 1 base at V and 11 bases at J, leaving 19 bases unmatched. The CDR3 has 17 residues. CDR1 SGHRS and CDR2 YFSETQ come from the germline V gene. As DNA, the CDR3 is TGCGCCAGCAGCTTGAGACCCTCCCCAGGGGGCACCGCTGTGGCTTTCTTT. Protein sequence: CASSLRPSPGGTAVAFF.

This sequence joins TRBV7-3 and TRBJ1-5, with D possibly TRBD1 on 6 matching bases. This CDR3 is built from 18 residues. CDR1 SGHTA and CDR2 FQGTGA come from the germline V gene. Trimming took 4 bases from V and 3 from J, leaving 22 bases between them. The CDR3 nucleotides read TGTGCCAGCAGCTATCGGACAGAAGTTCGGCAAAACAATCAGCCCCAGCATTTT. Protein product: CASSYRTEVRQNNQPQHF. The variable domain in full, with the rest retrieved from reference TRBV7-3 and TRBJ1-5, is GAGVSQTPSNKVTEKGKYVELRCDPISGHTALYWYRQSLGQGPEFLIYFQGTGAADDSGLPNDRFFAVRPEGSVSTLKIQRTERGDSAVYLCASSYRTEVRQNNQPQHFGDGTRLSIL.